Below are 6 T cell receptor beta chains sequenced from a single sample in a study of T cell responses to AZD1222 COVID-19 vaccine. Measured with immunoSEQ multiplex PCR; TCRdb has only the in-frame clones, and not every one. In the table there are 75,000 to 85,000 clones, over 85% of which are singletons. The source material was peripheral blood, sampled on day 0 of AZD1222 vaccination. The receptors were sampled from an adult in good health.

The J gene is TRBJ1-2, the V gene TRBV12-3 or TRBV12-4; 7 bases are shared with TRBD1. Trimming took 9 bases from V and 3 from J; bases not matched to a gene: 7. The CDR3 contains 13 residues. CDR3 coding DNA: TGTGCCAGTGCGGGACAGACCCACTATGGCTACACCTTC. Its translation: CASAGQTHYGYTF.

V usage is TRBV7-9 and J usage is TRBJ1-2; D might be TRBD1 (5 bases). This CDR3 contains 13 residues. Trimming shortened V by 0 bases and J by 5 bases, and 7 bases separated the two germline ends. Germline V gives CDR1 SEHNR, CDR2 FQNEAQ (reference sequence). CDR3 loop: CASSLAGAYGYTF. CDR3 in DNA: TGTGCCAGCAGCTTAGCAGGGGCATATGGCTACACCTTC.

The chain is built from TRBV5-1 and TRBJ2-7; TRBD2 agrees at 12 bases. Germline V gene data show CDR1 as SGHRS and CDR2 as YFSETQ. The trim removed 4 bases at V and 3 bases at J, leaving 11 bases unmatched. CDR3 length: 17 residues. CDR3 sequence (DNA): TGCGCCAGCAGCATCACTGTGGGACTAGCGGGCTTCTACGAGCAGTACTTC. Protein product: CASSITVGLAGFYEQYF.

The chain employs TRBV9 and TRBJ2-3; 10 bases are shared with TRBD2. Per germline, CDR1 SGDLS and CDR2 YYNGEE. The CDR3 totals 16 residues. V lost 1 base to trimming and J lost 4 bases; unmatched junction nucleotides: 6. For the CDR3, the DNA is TGTGCCAGCAGCGTACTAGCGGGAGCTGGTGCAGATACGCAGTATTTT. It translates to CASSVLAGAGADTQYF.

This clone was observed a few times. V and J are TRBV19 and TRBJ1-5, with 8 nucleotides matching TRBD1. The length of the CDR3 is 15 residues. The J segment lost 2 bases and the V segment lost 3 bases, leaving 3 bases of the junction unmatched. Germline V lookup: CDR1 LNHDA, CDR2 SQIVND (reference sequence). CDR3 bases: TGTGCCAGTAGTATGGGACAGGTTGGCAATCAGCCCCAGCATTTT. This sequence encodes CASSMGQVGNQPQHF.

V and J are TRBV7-9 and TRBJ1-4, with 8 bases aligning to TRBD1. From germline, CDR1 is SEHNR and CDR2 FQNEAQ (reference sequence). This CDR3 region has 15 residues. The V segment lost 5 bases and the J segment 6 bases; nucleotides outside the gene matches: 8. The CDR3 nucleotides are TGTGCCAGCAGCAACTTTGACAGGGGCGATGAAAAACTGTTTTTT. Translating it yields CASSNFDRGDEKLFF.